Each of the 11 T cell receptor beta chains below was sequenced from the same sample in a study of cytomegalovirus exposure and HLA in healthy donors (dated by TCRdb to the late 2010s). Libraries were constructed by the immunoSEQ multiplex PCR assay. The multiplex PCR relied on a mix of 60 forward primers for TCR Vbeta segments and 13 reverse primers for TCR Jbeta segments. TCRdb stores this immuneACCESS table with in-frame sequences only. Part of the clones is absent; in the studies checked, under half of the shortfall reflects unresolved V genes, and no reason is known for the rest. The table for this sample lists around 130,000 clones; around 86% of them were counted only once. About 0.7% of the sample lies in the top ten. The material sequenced was PBMCs. The receptors here all came from a man between 18 and 35 years old in good health and CMV-seronegative.

The chain joins TRBV6-1 to TRBJ1-2; D is perhaps TRBD1 (5 bases). Germline V gene data show CDR1 as MNHNS and CDR2 as SASEGT. Trimming removed 5 bases from V and 3 bases from J, with 13 bases in between. CDR3 length: 14 amino acids. CDR3 in amino acids: CASSTGGEYYGYTF. The DNA of the CDR3 is TGTGCCAGCAGTACGGGGGGGGAGTACTATGGCTACACCTTC.

V is TRBV9 and J is TRBJ1-4; the match to TRBD1 covers 7 bases. CDR1 is SGDLS and CDR2 is YYNGEE in the germline V gene. CDR3 length equals 18 residues. The junction had 10 bases not matched to a gene; V was cut back by 2 bases and J by 0 bases. The CDR3 DNA sequence: TGTGCCAGCAGCGTCATACCAGGGGGACCCACAACTAATGAAAAACTGTTTTTT. Protein sequence: CASSVIPGGPTTNEKLFF.

V is TRBV5-1 and J is TRBJ2-1; 10 bases match TRBD1. This CDR3 comprises 14 residues. After removal of 4 bases from V and 5 bases from J, the junction contained 3 bases not matched to a gene. CDR1 is SGHRS and CDR2 is YFSETQ in the germline V gene. CDR3 sequence (DNA): TGCGCCAGCAGCGCCGGGACAGGGGACAATGAGCAGTTCTTC. Translating it yields CASSAGTGDNEQFF.

This clone was seen only a few times. This rearrangement joins TRBV11-3 to TRBJ2-5; unclear D gene. CDR3 length equals 15 residues. Trimming left V 2 bases short and J 1 base short, with 11 bases between. Germline CDR1 reads SGHNT; CDR2 reads YENEEA. CDR3 loop: CASSLSGSPQETQYF. CDR3 nucleotides: TGTGCCAGCAGCTTATCAGGCTCCCCCCAAGAGACCCAGTACTTC.

The chain links TRBV2 to TRBJ1-4, with D uncertain. The germline gives CDR1 SNHLY, CDR2 FYNNEI. CDR3 length equals 16 residues. V was shortened by 5 bases and J by 0 bases, with 13 bases between the two germline ends. CDR3 coding DNA: TGTGCCAGCAGTCCTCCCCACATGGCAACTAATGAAAAACTGTTTTTT. It translates to CASSPPHMATNEKLFF.

V and J are TRBV9 and TRBJ2-4, with TRBD1 identical over 7 bases. The CDR3 runs 14 residues. Germline V gene sequence: CDR1 SGDLS, CDR2 YYNGEE. V lost 3 bases and J lost 6; bases outside the gene matches: 6. The CDR3 sequence is CASSATGALNIQYF. The DNA of the CDR3 is TGTGCCAGCAGCGCAACAGGGGCCCTAAACATTCAGTACTTC.

The chain employs TRBV9 and TRBJ2-3; tentatively, D is TRBD2 (7 bases). This CDR3 is 16 amino acids long. Germline V gives CDR1 SGDLS, CDR2 YYNGEE. V lost 0 bases and J 1 base, leaving 12 bases between the germline ends. The CDR3, as DNA: TGTGCCAGCAGCGTAGAGTGGGGGGGCGGCACAGATACGCAGTATTTT. This encodes CASSVEWGGGTDTQYF. The full variable domain, its missing parts supplied by reference TRBV9 and TRBJ2-3, is DSGVTQTPKHLITATGQRVTLRCSPRSGDLSVYWYQQSLDQGLQFLIQYYNGEERAKGNILERFSAQQFPDLHSELNLSSLELGDSALYFCASSVEWGGGTDTQYFGPGTRLTVL.

The chain couples TRBV9 to TRBJ1-2; D is possibly TRBD1 (5 bases). CDR1 and CDR2 from the germline V gene are SGDLS and YYNGEE. This CDR3 has 15 residues. V was clipped by 0 bases and J by 7 bases, with 16 bases between them. The CDR3, as DNA: TGTGCCAGCAGCGTAGAAGGGGTCCCGATGGGTGGCTACACCTTC. This translates into CASSVEGVPMGGYTF.

This clone was recorded only once. The chain recombines TRBV30 with TRBJ1-2; D uncertain. The CDR3 length is 13 residues. The germline gives CDR1 GTSNPN, CDR2 SVGIG (reference sequence). Trimming cost V 4 bases and J 4 bases, with 13 bases left between them. The CDR3 region has the DNA TGTGCCTGGATACACCATCCCCTCTATGGCTACACCTTC. Translation: CAWIHHPLYGYTF. Full variable domain (remainder filled in from reference TRBV30 and TRBJ1-2): SQTIHQWPATLVQPVGSPLSLECTVEGTSNPNLYWYRQAAGRGLQLLFYSVGIGQISSEVPQNLSASRPQDRQFILSSKKLLLSDSGFYLCAWIHHPLYGYTFGSGTRLTVV.

This chain uses TRBV13 with TRBJ1-1; 7 nucleotides line up with TRBD1. Germline CDR1 reads PRHDT; CDR2 reads FYEKMQ (reference sequence). V dropped 8 bases and J dropped 10; count of bases not matched to a gene: 25. The CDR3 is 17 amino acids. The DNA for the CDR3 is TGTGCCAGCCGAAGAGGGTGGGAAGGGGGCCAAAGGTATGGAGCTTTCTTT. Protein product: CASRRGWEGGQRYGAFF.

V and J are TRBV6-5 and TRBJ1-4; a possible D gene is TRBD1 (6 bases). This CDR3 comprises 15 residues. Trimming stripped 0 bases from V and 5 bases from J, with 10 bases between. Per the germline V gene, CDR1 is MNHEY and CDR2 is SVGAGI. In DNA form, the CDR3 reads TGTGCCAGCAGTTACTCGGGAGGGGGGAATGAAAAACTGTTTTTT. Protein: CASSYSGGGNEKLFF.